This TCR beta chain is from a study of beta chain features in type 1 diabetes (dated by TCRdb to about 2018). The study in broad terms: Mean age, gender distribution, total cell number and subset yield did not differ between patients and healthy donors. Across all samples, approximately 98,000,000 sorted cells were examined, and cell number per subset correlated strongly with RNA yield. Whereas all 30 or so donors provided naive and central memory subsets, regulatory and stem cell-like memory subsets were isolated from just 8 patients and about 8 healthy donors. In the study, recently diagnosed type 1 diabetes patients and matched healthy donors were compared on the TCRB repertoires of their sorted circulating CD4+ T cell subsets. Overall results and qualifications from the work: PCR may preferentially amplify shorter templates, but because patient and control samples were amplified and corrected together, any resulting skew would affect both groups equally. Sequencing cDNA rather than genomic DNA could over-represent highly expressing activated cells, although activation and CD3 levels did not differ between groups. Naive, central memory and regulatory TCRB repertoires appeared to be more alike among patients than among healthy donors. Only small numbers of individuals were included in the HLA sub-analyses, which left unresolved whether HLA type had any influence on TCRB rearrangement. Type 1 diabetes patients showed a moderate but significant shortening of TCRB CDR3 length in all four CD4+ subsets. Fewer insertions and more nucleotide deletions at VDJ recombination sites were observed in patients with type 1 diabetes, implying thymic rearrangement abnormalities.

The germline V gene gives CDR1 as SGDLS and CDR2 as YYNGEE. V and J are trimmed by 0 bases and 2 bases, and the gene matches miss 8 bases of the junction. Including the terminal cysteine and phenylalanine, the CDR3 comprises 17 residues. Just CDR3 DNA is preserved here, 51 bases in frame from base 1. This clone showed up many times. Its cognate antigen has yet to be identified. No per-base quality is available; no much larger clone lies one base away. The entire amount of isolated RNA was reverse transcribed using the High Capacity cDNA Reverse Transcription Kit, so the sequenced TCRB transcripts were expressed ones. Deep immunoSEQ sequencing was performed on naive, central memory and regulatory T cell samples, with an average of about 3.57 million total reads per sample. Sorted cells were lysed in RLT buffer, and RNA was extracted using DNase-treated RNeasy Micro or Mini kits according to cell number. Each cell subset was processed on its own to prevent cross-contamination, while patient and healthy donor samples were processed together. The immunoSEQ multiplex PCR was used to amplify TCRB sequences from cDNA, generating 87-bp fragments that spanned the CDR3 region. Amplicons were sequenced on the Illumina HiSeq platform. Per the source publication's procedure: Synthetic template baselines were used to correct PCR bias computationally, reads within Hamming distance 2 were collapsed together, and singletons that could not be merged were discarded. Reads were aligned against IMGT to assign V, D and J genes, CDR3 length and insertions or deletions at six rearrangement sites. Clonotype counts were normalized to sorted cell number within each subset before computing true diversity and Gini coefficients with the tcR R package. Repertoire sharing was quantified using the overlap coefficient calculated on TCRB nucleotide sequences. This is the immuneACCESS table as TCRdb keeps it, with only in-frame sequences that have V and J called. A part of the clones is gone; compared with another copy, unresolved V genes explain less than half, and the rest is unexplained. V and J calls and clone size are copied from that table; D and trimming were computed from the DNA. Recorded for this sample are roughly 150,000 clones; around 8.5% of them occurred a single time. The ten biggest clones cover about 0.6% of the sample.

Each donor gave one peripheral blood draw, averaging approximately 110 mL, which was collected into heparinised tubes. A BD FACSAria II and a panel including CD45RO, CCR7, CD25, CD127, CD95 and CD27 were used to sort naive, central memory, regulatory and stem cell-like memory CD4+ T cells. Every sorted population had a purity above 95%. PBMCs were separated immediately by Lymphoprep density gradient centrifugation and were stained directly, without being cultured. So that batch effects would be minimized, each experiment stained and sorted samples in pairs, pairing one healthy donor with one patient.

The chain was built from TRBV9 and TRBJ2-5; TRBD2 aligns with 9 central bases. Sequencing was carried out using central memory CD4+ T cells from blood. The sequence came from a young man in good health. The CDR3: CASSVGLLAGRQETQYF. The DNA reads as follows: TGTGCCAGCAGCGTAGGGTTACTAGCGGGTCGACAAGAGACCCAGTACTTC.